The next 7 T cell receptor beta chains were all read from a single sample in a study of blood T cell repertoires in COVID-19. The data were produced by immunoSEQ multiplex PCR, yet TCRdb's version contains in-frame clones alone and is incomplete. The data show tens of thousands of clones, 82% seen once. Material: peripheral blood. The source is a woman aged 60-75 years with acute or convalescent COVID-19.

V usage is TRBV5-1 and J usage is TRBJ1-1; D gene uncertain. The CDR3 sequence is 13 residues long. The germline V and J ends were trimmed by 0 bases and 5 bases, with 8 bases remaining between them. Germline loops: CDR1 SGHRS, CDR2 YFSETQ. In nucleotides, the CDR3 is TGCGCCAGCAGCTTGGAGCTTGGTACTGAAGCTTTCTTT. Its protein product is CASSLELGTEAFF.

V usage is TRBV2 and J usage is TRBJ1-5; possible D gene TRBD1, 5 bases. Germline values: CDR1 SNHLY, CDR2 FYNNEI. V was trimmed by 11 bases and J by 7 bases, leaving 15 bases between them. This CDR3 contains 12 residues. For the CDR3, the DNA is TGTGCCTCGACGTGGGGGGGGCAGCCCCAGCATTTT. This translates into CASTWGGQPQHF.

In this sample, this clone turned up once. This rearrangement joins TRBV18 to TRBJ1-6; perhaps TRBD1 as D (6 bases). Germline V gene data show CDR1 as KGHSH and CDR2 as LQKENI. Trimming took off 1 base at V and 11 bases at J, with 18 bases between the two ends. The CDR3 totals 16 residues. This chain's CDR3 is CASSPQLGQTVTPLHF. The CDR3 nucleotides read TGTGCCAGCTCACCACAACTCGGACAGACGGTAACACCCCTCCACTTT.

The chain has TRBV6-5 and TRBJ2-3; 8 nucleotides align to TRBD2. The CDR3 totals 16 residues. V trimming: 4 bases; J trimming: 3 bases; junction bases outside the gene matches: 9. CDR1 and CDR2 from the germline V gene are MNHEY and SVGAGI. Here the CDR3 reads CASSSPGLDLTDTQYF. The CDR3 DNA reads TGTGCCAGCAGTTCGCCGGGACTAGACCTTACAGATACGCAGTATTTT.

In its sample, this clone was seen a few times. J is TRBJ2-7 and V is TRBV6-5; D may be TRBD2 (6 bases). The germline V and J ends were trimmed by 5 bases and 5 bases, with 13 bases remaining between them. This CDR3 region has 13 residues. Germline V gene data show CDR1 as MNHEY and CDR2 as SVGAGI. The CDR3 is CASSRLANNEQYF. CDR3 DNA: TGTGCCAGCAGTCGGCTAGCGAACAACGAGCAGTACTTC.

The CDR3 loop is CASSPSQGGYNEQFF. The CDR3 DNA sequence: TGTGCCAGCTCACCGAGCCAAGGGGGCTACAATGAGCAGTTCTTC. The chain couples TRBV18 to TRBJ2-1, with D possibly TRBD1 on 6 matching bases. CDR3 length: 15 amino acids. Trimming pared 3 bases from V and 3 bases from J, leaving 12 bases between. Per the germline V gene, CDR1 is KGHSH and CDR2 is LQKENI.

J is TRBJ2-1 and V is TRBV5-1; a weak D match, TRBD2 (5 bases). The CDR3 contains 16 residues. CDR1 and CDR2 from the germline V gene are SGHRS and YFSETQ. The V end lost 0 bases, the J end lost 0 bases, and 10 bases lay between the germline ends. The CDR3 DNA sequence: TGCGCCAGCAGCTTGGGCGGGCGAAGCTCCTACAATGAGCAGTTCTTC. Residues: CASSLGGRSSYNEQFF.